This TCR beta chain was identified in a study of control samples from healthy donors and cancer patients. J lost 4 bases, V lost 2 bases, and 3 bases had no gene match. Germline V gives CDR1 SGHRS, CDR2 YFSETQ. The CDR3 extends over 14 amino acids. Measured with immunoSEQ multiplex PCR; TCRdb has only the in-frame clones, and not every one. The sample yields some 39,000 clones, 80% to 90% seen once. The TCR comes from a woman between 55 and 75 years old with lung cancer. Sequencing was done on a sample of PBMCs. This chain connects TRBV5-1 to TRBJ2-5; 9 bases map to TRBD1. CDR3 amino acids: CASSFGQGRETQYF. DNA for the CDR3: TGCGCCAGCAGCTTCGGACAGGGGAGAGAGACCCAGTACTTC.